The 18 T cell receptor beta chains below all came from one sample that was sequenced in a study of T cells after yellow fever vaccination. Each CDR3 protein gets one entry after TCRdb re-called the 5' RACE reads with MiXCR. The sample records under 500,000 distinct CDR3 sequences, around 19% being singletons. The input for sequencing was PBMCs, taken before the yellow fever booster vaccination. The source is a man younger than 30 who received the YFV17D yellow fever vaccine.

This clonotype was seen many times. The rearrangement joins TRBV9 to TRBJ2-1; TRBD2 aligns across 8 bases. CDR1 and CDR2 (germline): SGDLS, YYNGEE. After removal of 5 bases from V and 4 bases from J, the junction contained 5 bases not matched to a gene. CDR3 length equals 14 residues. The CDR3 spells CASSGSGGYNEQFF. The CDR3 nucleotides are TGTGCCAGCAGTGGGAGCGGGGGATACAATGAGCAGTTCTTC.

This clonotype has only a few counts. CDR3 nucleotides: TGTGCCAGCAAGCGGGGGGAACAAGAGACCCAGTACTTC. Amino acids: CASKRGEQETQYF. J is TRBJ2-5 and V is TRBV12-3 or TRBV12-4; 9 bases match TRBD2. Losses at the gene ends were 7 bases for V and 2 bases for J; bases not matched to a gene: 2. The CDR3 spans 13 residues.

The V call is TRBV5-1, the J call TRBJ2-7; unclear D gene. Germline lookup yields CDR1 SGHRS and CDR2 YFSETQ. The length of the CDR3 is 11 residues. V dropped 4 bases and J dropped 3 bases, with 5 bases sitting between them. DNA for the CDR3: TGCGCCAGCAGCATGGACTACGAGCAGTACTTC. Its translation is CASSMDYEQYF.

This clonotype was observed at least ten times. This rearrangement joins TRBV20-1 to TRBJ2-7, with D uncertain. Looked up from germline, CDR1 is DFQATT and CDR2 is SNEGSKA (reference sequence). Trimming shortened V by 2 bases and J by 1 base, and 6 bases separated the two germline ends. The CDR3 is 12 residues long. The CDR3 bases are TGCAGTGCTAGATACCGATCCTACGAGCAGTACGTC. Residues: CSARYRSYEQYV.

The gene calls are TRBV4-3 and TRBJ1-5; TRBD1 aligns across 8 bases. The germline gives CDR1 LGHNA, CDR2 YSLEER. The V segment lost 4 bases and the J segment 10 bases; nucleotides outside the gene matches: 9. This CDR3 has 14 residues. The CDR3 DNA sequence: TGCGCCAGCAGCCGAGGGACAGGATCGGGTCCCCAGCATTTT. Translation gives CASSRGTGSGPQHF.

The chain carries TRBV7-2 and TRBJ1-6; D not resolved. The CDR3 length is 14 residues. Germline V gene sequence: CDR1 SGHTA, CDR2 FQGNSA. The V and J ends lost 1 base and 4 bases respectively, with 5 bases between them. CDR3: CASSLGPYNSPLHF. The CDR3, as DNA: TGTGCCAGCAGCTTAGGACCTTATAATTCACCCCTCCACTTT.

The chain combines TRBV19 with TRBJ1-5; D gene uncertain. V dropped 7 bases and J dropped 0 bases, with 19 bases sitting between them. The CDR3 runs to 17 residues. CDR1 is LNHDA and CDR2 is SQIVND in the germline V gene (reference sequence). The chain's CDR3 is CASTSRTERNSNQPQHF. The CDR3 DNA is TGTGCCAGTACCTCGAGGACGGAGCGAAATAGCAATCAGCCCCAGCATTTT.

This clonotype was found a few times. The chain recombines TRBV7-2 with TRBJ2-5; the D gene is possibly TRBD2 (6 bases). Trimming took off 0 bases at V and 0 bases at J, with 11 bases between the two ends. From germline, CDR1 is SGHTA and CDR2 FQGNSA. The CDR3 has 16 amino acids. CDR3 sequence reads: CASSLAVREDQETQYF. CDR3 sequence (DNA): TGTGCCAGCAGCTTAGCTGTCAGGGAGGACCAAGAGACCCAGTACTTC.

This clonotype was counted many times. The genes are TRBV5-1 and TRBJ2-5, with D uncertain. The CDR3 length is 13 residues. From germline, CDR1 is SGHRS and CDR2 YFSETQ. Trimming pared 0 bases from V and 5 bases from J, leaving 8 bases between. This CDR3 reads CASSLGVFETQYF. CDR3 coding DNA: TGCGCCAGCAGCTTGGGGGTGTTCGAGACCCAGTACTTC.

The sample holds a few counts of this clonotype. The rearrangement uses TRBV12-3 or TRBV12-4 and TRBJ2-4, with D possibly matching TRBD1 (6 bases). The CDR3 is 15 amino acids. Trimming shortened V by 8 bases and J by 1 base, and 15 bases separated the two germline ends. CDR3 DNA sequence: TGTGCCAGCGGAAACCAGGGGTTTGCCAAAAACATTCAGTACTTC. The encoded protein is CASGNQGFAKNIQYF.

This clonotype was counted only a few times. V is TRBV7-2 and J is TRBJ1-6; 8 nucleotides line up with TRBD1. The J segment lost 9 bases and the V segment lost 5 bases, leaving 9 bases of the junction unmatched. Germline lookup yields CDR1 SGHTA and CDR2 FQGNSA. CDR3 size: 15 residues. CDR3 loop: CASSPRVGQGSPLHF. The CDR3 nucleotides read TGTGCCAGCAGCCCGAGGGTAGGACAGGGTTCACCCCTCCACTTT.

This clonotype showed up just a few times. The CDR3: CSAKYRVNTEAFF. CDR3 in DNA: TGCAGTGCTAAATACAGGGTTAACACTGAAGCTTTCTTT. The rearrangement links TRBV20-1 to TRBJ1-1, with a weak D call TRBD1 (6 bases). There are 13 residues in the CDR3. Germline loops: CDR1 DFQATT, CDR2 SNEGSKA (reference sequence). V lost 4 bases, J lost 2 bases, and 11 bases lay in between.

The rearrangement joins TRBV5-1 to TRBJ2-2; no clear D. V was shortened by 1 base and J by 6 bases, with 7 bases between the two germline ends. This CDR3 comprises 13 residues. Looked up from germline, CDR1 is SGHRS and CDR2 is YFSETQ. CDR3 sequence: CASSLLSAGELFF. CDR3 in DNA: TGCGCCAGCAGCTTGCTCTCGGCCGGGGAGCTGTTTTTT.

This clonotype was seen ten or more times. J is TRBJ2-7 and V is TRBV6-2 or TRBV6-3, with D unresolved. Trimming pared 7 bases from V and 7 bases from J, leaving 17 bases between. The CDR3 sequence is 13 residues long. Germline V gene lookup returns CDR1 MNHEY and CDR2 SVGEGT. As DNA, the CDR3 is TGTGCCAGCACATCAGCTTTGGCGTGGGAGCAGTACTTC. Its protein is CASTSALAWEQYF.

This clonotype was found a few times. The chain combines TRBV12-3 or TRBV12-4 with TRBJ2-2, with TRBD1 matching over 7 bases. The CDR3 loop spans 13 amino acids. Trimming at V came to 6 bases and at J to 6 bases, leaving 4 bases not matched to a gene. CDR3 protein: CASSTTGPGELFF. In DNA form, the CDR3 reads TGTGCCAGCAGCACGACAGGGCCCGGGGAGCTGTTTTTT.

In this sample, this clonotype turned up a few times. This chain links TRBV6-2 or TRBV6-3 with TRBJ2-3; a weak D match, TRBD2 (5 bases). This CDR3 has 16 residues. Trimming pared 5 bases from V and 6 bases from J, leaving 21 bases between. CDR1 and CDR2 from the germline V gene are MNHEY and SVGEGT. CDR3 sequence reads: CASSEFPGTTHDTQYF. For the CDR3, the DNA is TGTGCCAGCAGTGAATTCCCGGGAACGACGCACGATACGCAGTATTTT.

This rearrangement joins TRBV7-2 to TRBJ2-5; the D call may be TRBD1 or TRBD2 (5 bases each). The CDR3 is 13 amino acids. The ends were cut back, 5 bases at V and 4 bases at J, with 11 bases in the middle. From germline, CDR1 is SGHTA and CDR2 FQGNSA. The CDR3 nucleotides read TGTGCCAGCAGCATCCGGGACCCAGAGACCCAGTACTTC. This sequence encodes CASSIRDPETQYF.

The V gene is TRBV20-1, the J gene TRBJ1-5; D perhaps matches TRBD1 (6 bases). Trimming removed 4 bases from V and 2 bases from J, with 12 bases in between. The CDR3 length is 14 residues. Germline lookup yields CDR1 DFQATT and CDR2 SNEGSKA (reference sequence). The CDR3 bases are TGCAGTGCTATCCAGGGGAGGCGCAATCAGCCCCAGCATTTT. Protein product: CSAIQGRRNQPQHF.